A single sample gave rise to the 19 T cell receptor beta chains below, sequenced in a study of blood T cells in healthy people across ages (dated by TCRdb to the mid-2010s). The protocol used for the library was 5' RACE. Sequenced using an Illumina HiSeq 2500. The second PCR ran for about 6 to 11 cycles and used a J-beta primer mix along with a sample-barcoded 5' primer. TCRdb trimmed the raw reads at Q25, called clones with MiXCR and kept productive beta chains. When rows share a CDR3 protein, they turn into one entry using the most common DNA and genes. Present in this sample are approximately 900,000 distinct CDR3 sequences, roughly 43% of which were seen just once. The ten largest account for around an eighth of the sample. Sample: blood. The receptors derive from a man aged 25-45 years in good health.

This chain links TRBV27 with TRBJ2-3; TRBD1 matches 7 bases. Per the germline V gene, CDR1 is MNHEY and CDR2 is SMNVEV (reference sequence). The J segment lost 0 bases and the V segment lost 5 bases, leaving 8 bases of the junction unmatched. CDR3 length: 16 amino acids. CDR3 sequence: CASSPLGTASTDTQYF. CDR3 coding DNA: TGTGCCAGCAGTCCCCTGGGGACAGCTAGCACAGATACGCAGTATTTT.

The table lists this clonotype with a few counts. V gene TRBV29-1 combines with J gene TRBJ2-1; D not resolved. The V end lost 7 bases, the J end lost 4 bases, and 17 bases lay between the germline ends. Germline V gene data show CDR1 as SQVTM and CDR2 as ANQGSEA. This CDR3 has 14 residues. The CDR3 loop is CSGYTDQAYNEQFF. In nucleotides, the CDR3 is TGCAGCGGCTACACGGACCAGGCATACAATGAGCAGTTCTTC.

The chain employs TRBV18 and TRBJ2-6, with 8 bases identical to TRBD1. This CDR3 is 17 amino acids long. Germline values: CDR1 KGHSH, CDR2 LQKENI. The V and J ends lost 5 bases and 0 bases, in that order; junction bases with no gene match: 6. CDR3 sequence: CASSSGQGPSGANVLTF. DNA of the CDR3: TGTGCCAGCTCATCCGGACAGGGTCCCTCTGGGGCCAACGTCCTGACTTTC.

The chain recombines TRBV5-1 with TRBJ1-2; D is unresolved. The CDR3 sequence is 14 residues long. V lost 0 bases to trimming and J lost 5 bases, with 11 bases between them. Germline CDR1 is SGHRS and CDR2 is YFSETQ. The CDR3 sequence: CASSLALGDYGYTF. The CDR3 nucleotides are TGCGCCAGCAGCTTGGCCCTCGGGGATTATGGCTACACCTTC.

J is TRBJ1-4 and V is TRBV7-2; 8 nucleotides agree with TRBD1. V was pared by 5 bases and J by 9 bases, with 11 bases of the junction left unmatched. The CDR3 is 15 residues long. The germline gives CDR1 SGHTA, CDR2 FQGNSA. CDR3 loop: CASSPTTGAGQKLFF. The CDR3 region has the DNA TGTGCCAGCAGCCCTACGACAGGGGCCGGGCAAAAACTGTTTTTT.

This clonotype was found a few times. The rearrangement links TRBV20-1 to TRBJ1-1; TRBD1 aligns across 7 bases. There are 13 residues in the CDR3. The germline V gene has CDR1 DFQATT and CDR2 SNEGSKA (reference sequence). Trimming at V came to 5 bases and at J to 1 base, leaving 4 bases not matched to a gene. The CDR3 here is CSAPRTGNTEAFF. The CDR3 DNA sequence: TGCAGTGCTCCCCGGACAGGGAACACTGAAGCTTTCTTT.

The genes are TRBV12-3 or TRBV12-4 and TRBJ1-2, with 10 bases that match TRBD1. The CDR3 length is 12 residues. Trimming at V came to 8 bases and at J to 8 bases, leaving 5 bases not matched to a gene. The CDR3 DNA sequence: TGTGCCAGCGGACAGGGGGTGAAAGGCTACACCTTC. This translates into CASGQGVKGYTF.

This clonotype was observed a few times. V and J are TRBV29-1 and TRBJ2-5, with 7 bases lining up with TRBD2. The CDR3 totals 13 residues. The trim removed 2 bases at V and 2 bases at J, leaving 2 bases unmatched. From germline, CDR1 is SQVTM and CDR2 ANQGSEA. CDR3 protein: CSVEQGGQETQYF. CDR3 bases: TGCAGCGTTGAACAGGGAGGGCAAGAGACCCAGTACTTC.

This clonotype was counted a few times. The rearrangement links TRBV25-1 to TRBJ2-7; a possible D gene is TRBD1 (6 bases). The V and J ends lost 5 bases and 5 bases respectively, with 16 bases between them. Germline loops: CDR1 MGHDK, CDR2 SYGVNS. The length of the CDR3 is 14 residues. The CDR3 DNA follows: TGTGCCAGCAGTCGAGCAGGGGAGTTGGACGAGCAGTACTTC. It translates to CASSRAGELDEQYF.

This clonotype turned up a few times. The J gene is TRBJ1-4, the V gene TRBV7-9; a possible D gene is TRBD1 (5 bases). The germline gives CDR1 SEHNR, CDR2 FQNEAQ (reference sequence). This CDR3 region has 15 residues. The V end lost 3 bases, the J end lost 2 bases, and 10 bases lay between the germline ends. The CDR3 region has the DNA TGTGCCAGCAGCTTGGGTCCAGGGACTAATGAAAAACTGTTTTTT. This translates into CASSLGPGTNEKLFF. The entire variable domain, with the rest obtained from reference TRBV7-9 and TRBJ1-4, is as follows: DTGVSQNPRHKITKRGQNVTFRCDPISEHNRLYWYRQTLGQGPEFLTYFQNEAQLEKSRLLSDRFSAERPKGSFSTLEIQRTEQGDSAMYLCASSLGPGTNEKLFFGSGTQLSVL.

The V and J genes are TRBV4-1 and TRBJ2-7, with 8 bases matching TRBD2. The CDR3 is 15 amino acids. Germline CDR1 is MGHRA and CDR2 is YSYEKL. With V trimmed by 0 bases and J by 6 bases, 7 bases remained unmatched. The CDR3 DNA follows: TGCGCCAGCAGCCAAGATCGGGAGGGGTTGTTCGAGCAGTACTTC. It is translated as CASSQDREGLFEQYF.

This clonotype has only a few counts. The rearrangement joins TRBV7-3 to TRBJ2-1; no clear D gene. V dropped 1 base and J dropped 4 bases, with 11 bases sitting between them. This CDR3 contains 15 residues. CDR1 and CDR2 (germline): SGHTA, FQGTGA. The CDR3 spells CASSLRSLGYNEQFF. In DNA form, the CDR3 reads TGTGCCAGCAGCTTAAGGTCTTTAGGGTACAATGAGCAGTTCTTC.

The chain is built from TRBV12-3 or TRBV12-4 and TRBJ2-2; no clear D gene. The CDR3 is 12 residues long. The V end was cut by 6 bases, the J end by 7 bases, with 9 bases between. This CDR3 reads CASSRPIGELFF. CDR3 nucleotide sequence: TGTGCCAGCAGCCGACCGATCGGGGAGCTGTTTTTT.

This clonotype was counted once. This sequence joins TRBV12-3 or TRBV12-4 and TRBJ2-3; 9 bases line up with TRBD1. CDR3 size: 15 residues. The V segment lost 6 bases and the J segment 2 bases; nucleotides outside the gene matches: 6. The DNA of the CDR3 is TGTGCCAGCAGACCGAACAGGGGGCCCACAGATACGCAGTATTTT. As protein: CASRPNRGPTDTQYF.

This clonotype came up many times. This clone may be a read error of a much larger clone one base away. V and J are TRBV20-1 and TRBJ1-1; TRBD1 agrees at 7 bases. The V gene end was trimmed by 5 bases and the J gene end by 3 bases; junction bases not matched to a gene: 3. There are 12 residues in the CDR3. Germline V gene data show CDR1 as DFQATT and CDR2 as SNEGSKA (reference sequence). The CDR3 loop reads CSAGRGDTEAFF. CDR3 DNA: TGCAGTGCTGGCAGGGGGGACACTGAAGCTTTCTTT.

The CDR3 region has the DNA TGTGCCAGCAGCTTAGAGACGGGCTCGGGGCCCCAGCATTTT. Translation: CASSLETGSGPQHF. This chain joins TRBV7-9 and TRBJ1-5; D is unclear. The CDR3 has 14 amino acids. V gave up 1 base and J gave up 9 bases, with 13 bases separating them. Per germline, CDR1 SEHNR and CDR2 FQNEAQ (reference sequence).

The chain recombines TRBV20-1 with TRBJ2-7; unclear D gene. V lost 1 base and J 0 bases, leaving 10 bases between the germline ends. The V gene's germline CDR1 is DFQATT and CDR2 SNEGSKA (reference sequence). This CDR3 has 14 amino acids. The CDR3 here is CSARGQDHSYEQYF. DNA for the CDR3: TGCAGTGCTAGAGGGCAGGACCACTCCTACGAGCAGTACTTC.

This chain joins TRBV25-1 and TRBJ2-6; 7 bases agree with TRBD2. This CDR3 is built from 15 residues. Germline trimming cut 8 bases from V and 0 bases from J; bases unmatched to any gene: 4. Germline V CDR1 and CDR2: MGHDK, SYGVNS. The chain's CDR3 is CASGGGHSGANVLTF. The CDR3 DNA reads as TGTGCCAGCGGGGGGGGTCACTCTGGGGCCAACGTCCTGACTTTC.

As for this clonotype: Germline is not matched at one junction end, which may reflect a read error. V is TRBV6-4 and J is TRBJ2-3, with D possibly being TRBD2 (5 bases). This CDR3 is built from 15 residues. The germline V gene encodes CDR1 MRHNA and CDR2 SNTAGT. CDR3 coding DNA: TGTGCCAGCAGTGACTCGGGGTCTAGCACAAATACGCAGTATTTT. Translating it yields CASSDSGSSTNTQYF.